This entry lists 9 T cell receptor beta chains sequenced from one sample in a study of cytomegalovirus exposure and HLA in healthy donors. The study ran its PCR with 60 Vbeta and 13 Jbeta primers. Profiling relied on immunoSEQ multiplex PCR, and the TCRdb table lists in-frame clones only, not all of them. This table holds some 190,000 clones, about 82% found once. Source material: PBMCs. Receptor source: a woman in her twenties or thirties in good health and CMV-seronegative.

The genes are TRBV29-1 and TRBJ1-2; 7 bases are a match to TRBD1. CDR1 and CDR2 (germline): SQVTM, ANQGSEA. This CDR3 is built from 12 residues. The V gene end was trimmed by 6 bases and the J gene end by 4 bases; junction bases not matched to a gene: 5. CDR3 sequence (DNA): TGCAGCGTGGGACAGACCGGCTATGGCTACACCTTC. Residues: CSVGQTGYGYTF.

This clone was detected only a few times. The chain links TRBV4-1 to TRBJ2-7; no firm D call. This CDR3 has 12 residues. Germline CDR1 and CDR2: MGHRA and YSYEKL. V lost 3 bases, J lost 6 bases, and 9 bases lay in between. CDR3: CASSQVLGEQYF. CDR3 DNA sequence: TGCGCCAGCAGCCAGGTCCTAGGCGAGCAGTACTTC.

The rearrangement joins TRBV2 to TRBJ2-6, with D tentatively TRBD2 (6 bases). Looked up from germline, CDR1 is SNHLY and CDR2 is FYNNEI. The V and J ends lost 7 bases and 1 base respectively, with 20 bases between them. This CDR3 region has 18 residues. The CDR3 protein is CASKKEGATFSGANVLTF. The CDR3 bases are TGTGCCAGCAAGAAGGAGGGTGCAACCTTTTCTGGGGCCAACGTCCTGACTTTC.

The chain joins TRBV7-3 to TRBJ2-1; D might be TRBD2 (7 bases). Germline CDR1 and CDR2: SGHTA and FQGTGA. The CDR3 runs 15 residues. Trimming took 6 bases from V and 9 from J, leaving 21 bases between them. The CDR3 DNA reads TGTGCCAGCAGTATTGGGGGGGCCGGGTTAGGTGAGCAGTTCTTC. This translates into CASSIGGAGLGEQFF.

The rearrangement links TRBV5-1 to TRBJ2-2; 11 bases fit TRBD2. The CDR3 loop spans 17 amino acids. Trimming at V came to 4 bases and at J to 3 bases, leaving 8 bases not matched to a gene. CDR1 is SGHRS and CDR2 is YFSETQ in the germline V gene. The CDR3 region is CASSRITSGGYTGELFF. CDR3 sequence (DNA): TGCGCCAGCAGCCGTATAACTAGCGGGGGATACACCGGGGAGCTGTTTTTT.

This clone came up a few times. The gene calls are TRBV2 and TRBJ2-7, with a possible D match to TRBD1 (5 bases). The CDR3 covers 15 residues. V lost 6 bases and J 5 bases, leaving 20 bases between the germline ends. Germline CDR1 SNHLY, CDR2 FYNNEI. The CDR3 region is CASSARTPLGDEQYF. DNA for the CDR3: TGTGCCAGCAGCGCTCGAACCCCCTTAGGGGACGAGCAGTACTTC. Drawing the rest from reference TRBV2 and TRBJ2-7, the complete variable domain is EPEVTQTPSHQVTQMGQEVILRCVPISNHLYFYWYRQILGQKVEFLVSFYNNEISEKSEIFDDQFSVERPDGSNFTLKIRSTKLEDSAMYFCASSARTPLGDEQYFGPGTRLTVT.

The sample holds a few counts of this clone. The rearrangement joins TRBV4-2 to TRBJ2-1; the match to TRBD2 covers 8 bases. The CDR3 is 14 amino acids. V shed 4 bases and J 7 bases; nucleotides not matched to a gene: 6. CDR1 is LGHNA and CDR2 is YNFKEQ in the germline V gene. CDR3 residues: CASSLLGGANEQFF. In DNA form, the CDR3 reads TGTGCCAGCAGCCTCCTCGGGGGGGCGAATGAGCAGTTCTTC.

CDR3 nucleotides: TGCGCCAGCAGTGAGTCATCTAGGAGCACGAACACCGGGGAGCTGTTTTTT. This encodes CASSESSRSTNTGELFF. V usage is TRBV10-1 and J usage is TRBJ2-2; no definite D call. V lost 0 bases, J lost 0 bases, and 11 bases lay in between. Per germline, CDR1 WNHNN and CDR2 SYGVQD (reference sequence). CDR3 length: 17 residues.

The chain has TRBV12-5 and TRBJ2-7, with 8 bases aligning to TRBD1. The CDR3 contains 18 residues. J lost 7 bases, V lost 4 bases, and 21 bases had no gene match. CDR1 is LGHNT, CDR2 FRNRAP, per germline. The CDR3 nucleotides are TGTGCTAGTGGTTCGCTCTCGAGGACAGGGCCCCGTCTTGGAGAGCAGTACTTC. It translates to CASGSLSRTGPRLGEQYF.